What follows are 8 T cell receptor beta chains derived from one specimen sequenced in a study of CD8 T cells in Susac syndrome (dated by TCRdb to about 2019). Library generation was performed with the immunoSEQ multiplex PCR assay. RNA was extracted using the RNeasy kit, and roughly 0.45 to 1 ug of the RNA was reverse transcribed with random hexamers. TCRdb reprocessed the public reads (quality trimming at Q25 with fastp, clone calling with MiXCR) and kept in-frame beta chains. Each entry is one CDR3 protein sequence, shown with its most common DNA and genes. The sample includes around 170,000 distinct CDR3 sequences, with under 97% observed a single time. Of the sample, approximately 0.1% is held by the ten largest clones. The sample was CD4+ T cells from PBMCs. Receptors originate from a human donor with Susac syndrome.

This chain links TRBV18 with TRBJ2-7; D may be TRBD1 or TRBD2 (6 bases each). Germline V lookup: CDR1 KGHSH, CDR2 LQKENI. The ends were cut back, 2 bases at V and 8 bases at J, with 22 bases in the middle. The CDR3 runs 16 residues. The CDR3 protein is CASSPVGSGANSQQYF. DNA of the CDR3: TGTGCCAGCTCACCAGTAGGGTCGGGGGCGAACAGTCAGCAGTACTTC.

The rearrangement uses TRBV19 and TRBJ1-1; the D gene is possibly TRBD1 (6 bases). Germline V lookup: CDR1 LNHDA, CDR2 SQIVND (reference sequence). V was trimmed by 4 bases and J by 0 bases, leaving 9 bases between them. The CDR3 length is 14 residues. CDR3 sequence: CASSTQGLNTEAFF. CDR3 nucleotides: TGTGCCAGTAGTACCCAGGGGTTGAACACTGAAGCTTTCTTT.

The chain combines TRBV6-2 or TRBV6-3 with TRBJ1-4; the D is unclear. Between the trimmed V and J ends, which lost 5 bases and 8 bases, there was a span of 18 bases. In germline, CDR1 is MNHEY, CDR2 SVGEGT. The CDR3 runs 15 residues. CDR3 region: CASSHEAAGREKLFF. The CDR3 DNA reads as TGTGCCAGCAGTCACGAGGCGGCAGGAAGGGAAAAACTGTTTTTT.

This CDR3 is CASSLAPSGGPGTDTQYF. CDR3 nucleotide sequence: TGCGCCAGCAGCTTGGCTCCTAGCGGGGGGCCTGGCACAGATACGCAGTATTTT. The chain combines TRBV5-1 with TRBJ2-3; 11 nucleotides line up with TRBD2. Germline-derived CDR1 and CDR2 are SGHRS and YFSETQ. The V and J ends lost 0 bases and 1 base, in that order; junction bases with no gene match: 7. The CDR3 length is 18 residues.

This clonotype was picked up one time. V and J are TRBV20-1 and TRBJ2-3; TRBD2 matches 16 bases. In germline, CDR1 is DFQATT, CDR2 SNEGSKA (reference sequence). The CDR3 consists of 17 residues. Trimming removed 5 bases from V and 0 bases from J; junction bases left unmatched: 5. In DNA form, the CDR3 reads TGCAGTGCTGGGGGACTAGCGGGGGGGACAAGCACAGATACGCAGTATTTT. It specifies CSAGGLAGGTSTDTQYF.

The CDR3 loop reads CASSSDRGNYNEQFF. CDR3 DNA sequence: TGTGCCAGCAGTTCGGACAGGGGGAATTACAATGAGCAGTTCTTC. The chain carries TRBV25-1 and TRBJ2-1, with TRBD1 matching 10 bases. The CDR3 extends over 15 amino acids. J gave up 4 bases and V 5 bases, and 5 bases lay outside the gene matches. CDR1 and CDR2 from the germline V gene are MGHDK and SYGVNS.

This clonotype is a singleton in its sample. The chain's CDR3 is CASSADGGAYNEQFF. In DNA form, the CDR3 reads TGTGCCAGCAGTGCCGACGGGGGGGCCTACAATGAGCAGTTCTTC. The rearrangement uses TRBV12-3 or TRBV12-4 and TRBJ2-1, with 8 bases matching TRBD2. The junction had 5 bases not matched to a gene; V was cut back by 5 bases and J by 2 bases. The CDR3 spans 15 residues.

The rearrangement links TRBV4-1 to TRBJ2-6, with D tentatively TRBD1 (7 bases). CDR1 is MGHRA, CDR2 YSYEKL, per germline. The CDR3 has 20 residues. V lost 0 bases and J 1 base, leaving 19 bases between the germline ends. The CDR3 loop is CASSQDRFSRGASGANVLTF. Written as DNA, the CDR3 is TGCGCCAGCAGCCAAGATCGATTCTCCAGGGGGGCATCTGGGGCCAACGTCCTGACTTTC.